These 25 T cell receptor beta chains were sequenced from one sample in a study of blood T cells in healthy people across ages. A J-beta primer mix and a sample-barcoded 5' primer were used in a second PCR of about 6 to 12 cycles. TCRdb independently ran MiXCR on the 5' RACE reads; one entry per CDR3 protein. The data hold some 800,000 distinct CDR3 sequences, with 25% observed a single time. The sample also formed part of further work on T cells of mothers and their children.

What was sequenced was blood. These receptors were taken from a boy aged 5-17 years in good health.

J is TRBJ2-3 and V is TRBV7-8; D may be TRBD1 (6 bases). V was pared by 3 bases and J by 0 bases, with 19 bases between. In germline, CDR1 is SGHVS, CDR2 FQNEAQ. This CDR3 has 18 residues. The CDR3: CASSLQHRALLSTDTQYF. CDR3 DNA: TGTGCCAGCAGCTTGCAGCACAGGGCTCTACTTAGCACAGATACGCAGTATTTT.

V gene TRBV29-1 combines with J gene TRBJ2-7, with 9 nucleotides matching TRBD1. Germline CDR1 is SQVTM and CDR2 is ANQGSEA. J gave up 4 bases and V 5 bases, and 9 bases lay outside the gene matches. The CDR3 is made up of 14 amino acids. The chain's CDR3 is CSVTGTGSGYEQYF. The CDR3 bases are TGCAGCGTTACCGGGACAGGGTCCGGGTACGAGCAGTACTTC.

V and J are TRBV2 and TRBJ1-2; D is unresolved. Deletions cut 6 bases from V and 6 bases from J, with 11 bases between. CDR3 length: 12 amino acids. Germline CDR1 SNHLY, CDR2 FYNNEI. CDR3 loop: CASRLGMDGYTF. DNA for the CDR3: TGTGCCAGCAGACTCGGGATGGATGGCTACACCTTC.

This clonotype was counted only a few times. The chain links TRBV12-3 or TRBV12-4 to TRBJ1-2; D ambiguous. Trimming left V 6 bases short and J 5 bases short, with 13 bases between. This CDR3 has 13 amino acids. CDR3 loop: CASRPDAAYGYTF. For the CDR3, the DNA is TGTGCCAGCAGACCCGACGCGGCTTATGGCTACACCTTC.

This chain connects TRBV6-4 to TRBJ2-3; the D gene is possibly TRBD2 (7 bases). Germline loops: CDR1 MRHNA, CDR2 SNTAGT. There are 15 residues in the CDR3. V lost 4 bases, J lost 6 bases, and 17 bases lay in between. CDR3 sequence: CASSVGRGASDTQYF. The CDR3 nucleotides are TGTGCCAGCAGTGTAGGGAGGGGGGCGTCGGATACGCAGTATTTT.

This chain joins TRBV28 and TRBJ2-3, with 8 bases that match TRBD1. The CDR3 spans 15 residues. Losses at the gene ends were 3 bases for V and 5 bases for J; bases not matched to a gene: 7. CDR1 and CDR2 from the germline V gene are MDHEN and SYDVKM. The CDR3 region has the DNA TGTGCCAGCAGTTTGCAGGGGGCGCAAGGAGATACGCAGTATTTT. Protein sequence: CASSLQGAQGDTQYF.

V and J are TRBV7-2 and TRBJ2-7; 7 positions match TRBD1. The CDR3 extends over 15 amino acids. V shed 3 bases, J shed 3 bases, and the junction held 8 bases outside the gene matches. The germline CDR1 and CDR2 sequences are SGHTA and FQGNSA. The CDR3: CASSLTGTALYEQYF. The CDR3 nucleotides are TGTGCCAGCAGCTTGACCGGGACAGCCCTCTACGAGCAGTACTTC.

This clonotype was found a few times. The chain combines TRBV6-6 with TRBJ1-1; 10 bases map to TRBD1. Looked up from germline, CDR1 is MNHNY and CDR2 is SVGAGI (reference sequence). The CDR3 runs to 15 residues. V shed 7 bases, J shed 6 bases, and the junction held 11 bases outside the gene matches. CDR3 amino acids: CASIVLTGGWAEAFF. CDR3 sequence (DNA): TGTGCCAGCATCGTCCTGACAGGGGGCTGGGCTGAAGCTTTCTTT.

The CDR3 loop is CACGLLPGETQYF. The CDR3 DNA reads as TGTGCCTGCGGATTGCTTCCGGGGGAGACCCAGTACTTC. V usage is TRBV3-1 and J usage is TRBJ2-5; D is possibly TRBD2 (5 bases). CDR1 LGHDT and CDR2 YNNKEL come from the germline V gene (reference sequence). Trimming shortened V by 11 bases and J by 5 bases, and 18 bases separated the two germline ends. This CDR3 is 13 amino acids long.

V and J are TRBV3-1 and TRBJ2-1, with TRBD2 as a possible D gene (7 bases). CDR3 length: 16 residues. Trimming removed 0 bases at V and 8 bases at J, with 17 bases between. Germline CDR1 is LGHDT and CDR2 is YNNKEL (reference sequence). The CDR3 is CASSQDAGGQFDEQFF. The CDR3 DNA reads TGTGCCAGCAGCCAAGATGCCGGGGGGCAATTCGATGAGCAGTTCTTC.

This CDR3 reads CSAHDRLGYGYTF. The CDR3 nucleotides read TGCAGTGCCCACGACAGGTTGGGGTATGGCTACACCTTC. The chain joins TRBV20-1 to TRBJ1-2; tentative D call: TRBD1 (6 bases). The germline V and J ends were trimmed by 6 bases and 5 bases, with 16 bases remaining between them. CDR1 and CDR2 (germline): DFQATT, SNEGSKA (reference sequence). The CDR3 is 13 amino acids.

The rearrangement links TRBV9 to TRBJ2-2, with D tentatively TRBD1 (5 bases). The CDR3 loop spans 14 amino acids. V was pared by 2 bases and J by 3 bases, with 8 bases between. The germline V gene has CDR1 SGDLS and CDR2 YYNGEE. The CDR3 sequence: CASSVQGDTGELFF. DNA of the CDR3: TGTGCCAGCAGCGTCCAAGGGGACACCGGGGAGCTGTTTTTT.

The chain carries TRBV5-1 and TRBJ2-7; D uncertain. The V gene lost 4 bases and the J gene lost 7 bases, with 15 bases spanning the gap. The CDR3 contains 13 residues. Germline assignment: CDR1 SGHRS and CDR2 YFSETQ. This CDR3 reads CASSTLLAPEQYF. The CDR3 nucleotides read TGCGCCAGCAGCACTCTACTCGCCCCGGAGCAGTACTTC.

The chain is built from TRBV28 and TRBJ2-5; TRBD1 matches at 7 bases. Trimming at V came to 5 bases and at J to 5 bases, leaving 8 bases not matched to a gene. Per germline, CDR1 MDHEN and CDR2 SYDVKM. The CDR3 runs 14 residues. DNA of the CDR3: TGTGCCAGCAGTACTCGACAGGGTGAGGAGACCCAGTACTTC. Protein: CASSTRQGEETQYF.

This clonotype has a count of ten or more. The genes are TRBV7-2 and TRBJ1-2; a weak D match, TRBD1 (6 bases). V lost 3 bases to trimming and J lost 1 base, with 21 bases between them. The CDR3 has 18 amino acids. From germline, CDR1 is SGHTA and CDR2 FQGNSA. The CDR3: CASSLGLGRGLSNYGYTF. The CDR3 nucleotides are TGTGCCAGCAGCTTGGGTTTGGGCAGGGGATTGAGTAACTATGGCTACACCTTC.

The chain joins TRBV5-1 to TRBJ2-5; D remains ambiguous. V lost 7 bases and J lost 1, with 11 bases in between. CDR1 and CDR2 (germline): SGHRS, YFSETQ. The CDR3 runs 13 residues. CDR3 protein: CASFPSPQETQYF. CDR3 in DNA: TGCGCCAGCTTTCCGTCCCCCCAAGAGACCCAGTACTTC.

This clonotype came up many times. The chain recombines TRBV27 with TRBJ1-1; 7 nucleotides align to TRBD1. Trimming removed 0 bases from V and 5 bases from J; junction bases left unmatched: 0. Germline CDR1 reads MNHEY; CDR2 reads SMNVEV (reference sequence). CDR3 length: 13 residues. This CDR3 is CASSLSRGTEAFF. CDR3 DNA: TGTGCCAGCAGTTTATCCAGGGGGACTGAAGCTTTCTTT.

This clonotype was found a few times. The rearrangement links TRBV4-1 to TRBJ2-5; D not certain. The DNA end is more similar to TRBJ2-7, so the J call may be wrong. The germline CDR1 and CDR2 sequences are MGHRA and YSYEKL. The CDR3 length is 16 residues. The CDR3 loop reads CASSQDWPDASYEQYF. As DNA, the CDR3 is TGCGCCAGCAGCCAAGATTGGCCGGATGCCTCCTACGAGCAGTACTTC.

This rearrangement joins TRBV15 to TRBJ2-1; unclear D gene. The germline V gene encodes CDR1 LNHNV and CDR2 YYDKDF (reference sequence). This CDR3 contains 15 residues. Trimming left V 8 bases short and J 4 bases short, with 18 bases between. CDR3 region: CATARESHEYNEQFF. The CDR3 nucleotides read TGTGCCACCGCACGTGAAAGTCACGAATACAATGAGCAGTTCTTC.

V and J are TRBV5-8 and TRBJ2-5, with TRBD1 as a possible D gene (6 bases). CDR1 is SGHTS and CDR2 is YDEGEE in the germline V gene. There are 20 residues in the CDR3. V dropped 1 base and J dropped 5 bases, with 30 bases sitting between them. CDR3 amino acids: CASSLLGAVRSPEVEETQYF. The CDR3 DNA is TGTGCCAGCAGCTTGTTGGGGGCCGTACGCTCACCTGAGGTGGAGGAGACCCAGTACTTC.

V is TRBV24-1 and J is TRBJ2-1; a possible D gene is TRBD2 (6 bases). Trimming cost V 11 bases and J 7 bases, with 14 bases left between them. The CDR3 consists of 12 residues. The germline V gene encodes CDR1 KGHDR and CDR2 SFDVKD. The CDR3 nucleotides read TGTGCCAAGAATGATGGGAGGAATGAGCAGTTCTTC. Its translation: CAKNDGRNEQFF.

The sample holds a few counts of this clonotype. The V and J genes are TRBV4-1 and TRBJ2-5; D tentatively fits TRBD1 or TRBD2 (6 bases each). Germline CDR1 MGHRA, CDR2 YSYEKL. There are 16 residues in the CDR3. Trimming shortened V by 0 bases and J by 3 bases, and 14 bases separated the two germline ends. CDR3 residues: CASSQDGGTPKETQYF. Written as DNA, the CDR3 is TGCGCCAGCAGCCAAGATGGGGGGACACCCAAAGAGACCCAGTACTTC.

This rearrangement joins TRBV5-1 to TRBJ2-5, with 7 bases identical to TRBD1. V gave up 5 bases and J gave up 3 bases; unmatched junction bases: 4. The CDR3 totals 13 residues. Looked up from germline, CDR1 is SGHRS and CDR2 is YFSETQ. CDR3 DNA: TGCGCCAGCAGTAACAGGGGAGAAGAGACCCAGTACTTC. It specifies CASSNRGEETQYF. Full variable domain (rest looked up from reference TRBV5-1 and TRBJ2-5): KAGVTQTPRYLIKTRGQQVTLSCSPISGHRSVSWYQQTPGQGLQFLFEYFSETQRNKGNFPGRFSGRQFSNSRSEMNVSTLELGDSALYLCASSNRGEETQYFGPGTRLLVL.

The CDR3 sequence: CASSQLIGDPTYEQYF. As DNA, the CDR3 is TGTGCCAGCAGCCAACTTATAGGGGATCCGACCTACGAGCAGTACTTC. The V call is TRBV14, the J call TRBJ2-1; a weak D match, TRBD1 (5 bases). The DNA matches TRBJ2-7 better at its end, which makes the J call doubtful. The CDR3 contains 16 residues. CDR1 is SGHDN, CDR2 FVKESK, per germline.

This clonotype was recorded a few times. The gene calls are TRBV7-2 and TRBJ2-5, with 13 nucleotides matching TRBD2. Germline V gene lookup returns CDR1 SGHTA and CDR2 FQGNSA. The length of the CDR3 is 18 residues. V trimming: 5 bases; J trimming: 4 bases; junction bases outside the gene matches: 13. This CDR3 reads CASSPPYGTSGVGETQYF. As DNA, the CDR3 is TGTGCCAGCAGCCCACCCTACGGGACTAGCGGGGTCGGAGAGACCCAGTACTTC. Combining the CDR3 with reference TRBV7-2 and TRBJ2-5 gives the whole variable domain GAGVSQSPSNKVTEKGKDVELRCDPISGHTALYWYRQSLGQGLEFLIYFQGNSAPDKSGLPSDRFSAERTGGSVSTLTIQRTQQEDSAVYLCASSPPYGTSGVGETQYFGPGTRLLVL.